By proportion, the clone carrying this T cell receptor (beta chain) is medium-sized (0.01 to 0.1%). Its target is unknown. Thyroid surgery was performed in patients who had received no treatment beforehand. The data derive from a study of metastatic and nonmetastatic thyroid tumors. Background on the study: Repertoire data that came from the blood and tumor or nodule tissue of malignant and benign thyroid patients were compared.

As originally analysed: A classifier of distant metastasis in papillary thyroid cancer was built from CDR3 differences (across clinicopathological groups). MiXCR was used by TCRdb to re-call the PCR reads. The V and J calls were determined by TCRdb, not by the authors. The data show more than 15,000 clones, with roughly 17% seen just once and about a fifth held by the top ten. Findings and limits, study-wide: Malignant thyroid tumors reportedly exceeded benign nodules significantly in TCR beta diversity, with the difference appearing in blood and tumor.

The receptor was derived from a male donor with papillary thyroid cancer or a benign thyroid nodule (not recorded which). Some clones in this sample may be carry-over from other donors' samples. The sequenced material came from blood.

The CDR3 loop is CASSARTPQTEAFF. The CDR3 DNA reads as TGTGCCAGCAGTGCCCGGACACCCCAAACTGAAGCTTTCTTT. The chain employs TRBV6-1 and TRBJ1-1; a possible D gene is TRBD1 (5 bases). V lost 4 bases to trimming and J lost 5 bases, with 14 bases between them. The germline CDR1 and CDR2 sequences are MNHNS and SASEGT. The length of the CDR3 is 14 residues.